These T cell receptor beta chains were read from a single sample in a study of cytomegalovirus exposure and HLA in healthy donors. TCRdb keeps only in-frame clones here, not all; method: immunoSEQ multiplex PCR. In all, the sample yields 200,000 to 250,000 clones. Sequencing was carried out using PBMCs. The receptors were sampled from a woman in her 30s in good health and CMV-seropositive. Each CDR3 is given with its conserved first and last residue. The order of the fields is V gene, D gene, J gene, CDR3 length, CDR3 DNA, CDR3 protein. D genes are given only for firm matches.

V gene: TRBV7-2
D gene: TRBD1
J gene: TRBJ1-5
CDR3 length: 14
CDR3 DNA: TGTGCCAGCAGTTTGACAGGGGGCAATCAGCCCCAGCATTTT
CDR3 protein: CASSLTGGNQPQHF

V gene: TRBV2
D gene: TRBD2
J gene: TRBJ2-7
CDR3 length: 16
CDR3 DNA: TGTGCCAGCAGTGAATACGGGAGGGGTTCCTCGGGGGAGCAGTACTTC
CDR3 protein: CASSEYGRGSSGEQYF

V gene: TRBV5-1
D gene: TRBD1
J gene: TRBJ2-2
CDR3 length: 16
CDR3 DNA: TGCGCCAGCAGCTCGGGACAGGACAGGTGGACCGGGGAGCTGTTTTTT
CDR3 protein: CASSSGQDRWTGELFF

V gene: TRBV19
D gene: NA
J gene: TRBJ2-5
CDR3 length: 15
CDR3 DNA: TGTGCCAGTAGTCCGGGCGGGGTTTCTGGAGAGACCCAGTACTTC
CDR3 protein: CASSPGGVSGETQYF

V gene: TRBV14
D gene: TRBD1
J gene: TRBJ2-1
CDR3 length: 16
CDR3 DNA: TGTGCCAGCAGCCAAGATGAGGCCAGGGGGCTGAATGAGCAGTTCTTC
CDR3 protein: CASSQDEARGLNEQFF

V gene: TRBV14
D gene: TRBD1
J gene: TRBJ2-7
CDR3 length: 15
CDR3 DNA: TGTGCCAGCAGCCAAACGGACAGGGGGCAATGGGAGCAGTACTTC
CDR3 protein: CASSQTDRGQWEQYF

V gene: TRBV19
D gene: NA
J gene: TRBJ1-2
CDR3 length: 12
CDR3 DNA: TGTGCCAGTAGTCGACAGGCCAATGGCTACACCTTC
CDR3 protein: CASSRQANGYTF

V gene: TRBV27
D gene: TRBD1
J gene: TRBJ1-4
CDR3 length: 14
CDR3 DNA: TGTGCCAGCAGCCTGACAGGGGTGGATGAAAAACTGTTTTTT
CDR3 protein: CASSLTGVDEKLFF

V gene: TRBV4-3
D gene: TRBD2
J gene: TRBJ2-1
CDR3 length: 18
CDR3 DNA: TGCGCCAGCAGATATGGACTAGGGGGACTAGCGGGAGAGTCTGAGCAGTTCTTC
CDR3 protein: CASRYGLGGLAGESEQFF

V gene: TRBV5-4
D gene: NA
J gene: TRBJ1-2
CDR3 length: 13
CDR3 DNA: TGTGCCAGCACCCCGGGAGGGGGCTATGGCTACACCTTC
CDR3 protein: CASTPGGGYGYTF

V gene: TRBV7-6
D gene: NA
J gene: TRBJ1-1
CDR3 length: 13
CDR3 DNA: TGTGCCAGCAGCTTAGCTCAAAACACTGAAGCTTTCTTT
CDR3 protein: CASSLAQNTEAFF

V gene: TRBV2
D gene: NA
J gene: TRBJ1-5
CDR3 length: 14
CDR3 DNA: TGTGCCAGCAGCGGACAGACCCCCAATCAGCCCCAGCATTTT
CDR3 protein: CASSGQTPNQPQHF

V gene: TRBV10-3
D gene: TRBD2
J gene: TRBJ2-3
CDR3 length: 14
CDR3 DNA: TGTGCCATCAGCTTAGCGGGAGGGACAGATACGCAGTATTTT
CDR3 protein: CAISLAGGTDTQYF

V gene: TRBV4-1
D gene: NA
J gene: TRBJ1-6
CDR3 length: 16
CDR3 DNA: TGCGCCAGCAGCCAAAGGACTCGGGAATATAATTCACCCCTCCACTTT
CDR3 protein: CASSQRTREYNSPLHF

V gene: TRBV5-1
D gene: NA
J gene: TRBJ1-3
CDR3 length: 14
CDR3 DNA: TGCGCCAGCAGTTCCGGGAGCTCTGGAAACACCATATATTTT
CDR3 protein: CASSSGSSGNTIYF

V gene: TRBV6-1
D gene: TRBD1
J gene: TRBJ1-3
CDR3 length: 14
CDR3 DNA: TGTGCCAGCAGTGAGACAGGGGGCGGAAACACCATATATTTT
CDR3 protein: CASSETGGGNTIYF

V gene: TRBV25-1
D gene: TRBD1
J gene: TRBJ1-4
CDR3 length: 14
CDR3 DNA: TGTGCCAGCAGTGAATTGACAGGGGATGAAAAACTGTTTTTT
CDR3 protein: CASSELTGDEKLFF

V gene: TRBV2
D gene: TRBD2
J gene: TRBJ2-7
CDR3 length: 14
CDR3 DNA: TGTGCCACCAGACTAGGGACTAGCTCCTACGAGCAGTACTTC
CDR3 protein: CATRLGTSSYEQYF

V gene: TRBV6-4
D gene: NA
J gene: TRBJ1-1
CDR3 length: 14
CDR3 DNA: TGTGCCAGCAAACTAGGACAGACGAACACTGAAGCTTTCTTT
CDR3 protein: CASKLGQTNTEAFF

V gene: TRBV10-1
D gene: TRBD2
J gene: TRBJ2-1
CDR3 length: 18
CDR3 DNA: TGCGCCAGCAGTGAGTCCAAGACTAGCGGGAGCTCCTACAATGAGCAGTTCTTC
CDR3 protein: CASSESKTSGSSYNEQFF

V gene: TRBV4-1
D gene: NA
J gene: TRBJ1-6
CDR3 length: 15
CDR3 DNA: TGCGCCAGCAGCCAAGATCCGGGTCGCGAATCACCCCTCCACTTT
CDR3 protein: CASSQDPGRESPLHF

V gene: TRBV7-2
D gene: NA
J gene: TRBJ1-5
CDR3 length: 15
CDR3 DNA: TGTGCCAGCAGCTTATACAGTAGCGGCAGTCAGCCCCAGCATTTT
CDR3 protein: CASSLYSSGSQPQHF

V gene: TRBV9
D gene: NA
J gene: TRBJ2-1
CDR3 length: 16
CDR3 DNA: TGTGCCAGCAGCGTAGAGGCGGGGCCCCCCTACAATGAGCAGTTCTTC
CDR3 protein: CASSVEAGPPYNEQFF

V gene: TRBV7-9
D gene: TRBD1
J gene: TRBJ2-7
CDR3 length: 16
CDR3 DNA: TGTGCCAGCAGAGGGAATGCCGGGACAGGGATCTACGAGCAGTACTTC
CDR3 protein: CASRGNAGTGIYEQYF

V gene: TRBV6-5
D gene: TRBD2
J gene: TRBJ2-7
CDR3 length: 15
CDR3 DNA: TGTGCCAGCAGTTACTCAACCTCGGGGGGGCACGAGCAGTACTTC
CDR3 protein: CASSYSTSGGHEQYF

V gene: TRBV18
D gene: NA
J gene: TRBJ1-3
CDR3 length: 10
CDR3 DNA: TGTGCCAGCTCGCACTCCACCATATATTTT
CDR3 protein: CASSHSTIYF

V gene: TRBV7-9
D gene: TRBD1
J gene: TRBJ2-5
CDR3 length: 14
CDR3 DNA: TGTGCCAGCAGCCCGACAGGGATCGGGGAGACCCAGTACTTC
CDR3 protein: CASSPTGIGETQYF

V gene: TRBV2
D gene: NA
J gene: TRBJ2-3
CDR3 length: 13
CDR3 DNA: TGTGCCAGCAGTGAAGCGCTTACTCAGGCCCGGTATTTT
CDR3 protein: CASSEALTQARYF

V gene: TRBV6-6
D gene: TRBD1
J gene: TRBJ2-7
CDR3 length: 15
CDR3 DNA: TGTGCCAGCAGTGGTGGACAGGTCGGCTCCTACGAGCAGTACTTC
CDR3 protein: CASSGGQVGSYEQYF

V gene: TRBV2
D gene: TRBD1
J gene: TRBJ1-5
CDR3 length: 15
CDR3 DNA: TGTGCCAGCAGCTACGGGACAGGGGGCAATCAGCCCCAGCATTTT
CDR3 protein: CASSYGTGGNQPQHF

V gene: TRBV7-9
D gene: NA
J gene: TRBJ2-7
CDR3 length: 15
CDR3 DNA: TGTGCCAGCAGCTCCGCTACAGGAATCTCCTACGAGCAGTACTTC
CDR3 protein: CASSSATGISYEQYF

V gene: TRBV2
D gene: TRBD1
J gene: TRBJ1-4
CDR3 length: 15
CDR3 DNA: TGTGCCAGCAGATCACCGGGACAGGGGAATGAAAAACTGTTTTTT
CDR3 protein: CASRSPGQGNEKLFF

V gene: TRBV18
D gene: NA
J gene: TRBJ2-7
CDR3 length: 11
CDR3 DNA: TGTGCCAGCGGGAGCTCCTACGAGCAGTACTTC
CDR3 protein: CASGSSYEQYF

V gene: TRBV7-9
D gene: NA
J gene: TRBJ1-4
CDR3 length: 15
CDR3 DNA: TGTGCCAGCAGCTTTCACAGGGAAGCTCGTTTGGAACTGTTTTTT
CDR3 protein: CASSFHREARLELFF

V gene: TRBV6-6
D gene: TRBD1
J gene: TRBJ1-4
CDR3 length: 16
CDR3 DNA: TGTGCCAGCAGTTACATTCAGGGGGCGCGACCGGAAAAACTGTTTTTT
CDR3 protein: CASSYIQGARPEKLFF

V gene: TRBV7-9
D gene: TRBD1
J gene: TRBJ2-7
CDR3 length: 14
CDR3 DNA: TGTGCCAGCAGCTCAGGGACAGGGGCGGCCGAGCAGTACTTC
CDR3 protein: CASSSGTGAAEQYF

V gene: TRBV19
D gene: TRBD1
J gene: TRBJ1-2
CDR3 length: 15
CDR3 DNA: TGTGCCAGTAGTATAGACCCGACAGGGGCGCGTGGCTACACCTTC
CDR3 protein: CASSIDPTGARGYTF

V gene: TRBV30
D gene: NA
J gene: TRBJ1-4
CDR3 length: 15
CDR3 DNA: TGTGCCTGGAGTCTACGACAGGAAACAGGGGAAAAACTGTTTTTT
CDR3 protein: CAWSLRQETGEKLFF

V gene: TRBV19
D gene: TRBD1
J gene: TRBJ1-2
CDR3 length: 13
CDR3 DNA: TGTGCCAGTAGTATGACAGGGGCCTATGGCTACACCTTC
CDR3 protein: CASSMTGAYGYTF

V gene: TRBV19
D gene: NA
J gene: TRBJ2-6
CDR3 length: 17
CDR3 DNA: TGTGCCAGTAGTATTGGGGGAGGAAATTCCGGGGCCAACGTCCTGACTTTC
CDR3 protein: CASSIGGGNSGANVLTF

V gene: TRBV10-1
D gene: NA
J gene: TRBJ1-5
CDR3 length: 13
CDR3 DNA: TGCGCCAGCAGTGAGTACCGGGATCAGCCCCAGCATTTT
CDR3 protein: CASSEYRDQPQHF

V gene: TRBV6-5
D gene: TRBD2
J gene: TRBJ2-1
CDR3 length: 16
CDR3 DNA: TGTGCCAGCAGTTACTCGATTCTAGCGGGAGTCGGTGAGCAGTTCTTC
CDR3 protein: CASSYSILAGVGEQFF

V gene: TRBV4-3
D gene: NA
J gene: TRBJ2-2
CDR3 length: 17
CDR3 DNA: TGCGCCAGCAGCCAGATGGGTCAGGTCGAGAACACCGGGGAGCTGTTTTTT
CDR3 protein: CASSQMGQVENTGELFF